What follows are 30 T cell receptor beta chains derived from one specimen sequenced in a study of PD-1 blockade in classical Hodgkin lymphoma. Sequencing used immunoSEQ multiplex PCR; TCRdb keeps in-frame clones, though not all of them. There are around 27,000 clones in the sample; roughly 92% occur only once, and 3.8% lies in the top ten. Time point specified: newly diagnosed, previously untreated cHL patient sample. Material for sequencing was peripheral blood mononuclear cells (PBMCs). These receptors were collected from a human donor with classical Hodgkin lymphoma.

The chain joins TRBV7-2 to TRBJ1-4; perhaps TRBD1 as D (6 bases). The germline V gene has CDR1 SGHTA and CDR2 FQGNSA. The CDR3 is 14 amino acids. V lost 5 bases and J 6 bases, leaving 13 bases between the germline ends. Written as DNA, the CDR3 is TGTGCCAGCAGCCACCCCGGGACACATGAAAAACTGTTTTTT. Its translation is CASSHPGTHEKLFF.

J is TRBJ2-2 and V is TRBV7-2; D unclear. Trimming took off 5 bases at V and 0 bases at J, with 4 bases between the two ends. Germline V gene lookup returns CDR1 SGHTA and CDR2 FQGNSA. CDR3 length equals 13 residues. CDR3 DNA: TGTGCCAGCAGCACAACGAACACCGGGGAGCTGTTTTTT. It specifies CASSTTNTGELFF.

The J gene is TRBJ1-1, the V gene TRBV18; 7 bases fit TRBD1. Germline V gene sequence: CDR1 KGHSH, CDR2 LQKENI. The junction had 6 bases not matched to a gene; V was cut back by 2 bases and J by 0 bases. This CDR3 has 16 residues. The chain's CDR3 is CASSPTGQQMNTEAFF. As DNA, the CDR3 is TGTGCCAGCTCACCAACGGGACAGCAAATGAACACTGAAGCTTTCTTT. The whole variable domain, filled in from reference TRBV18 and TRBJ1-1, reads NAGVMQNPRHLVRRRGQEARLRCSPMKGHSHVYWYRQLPEEGLKFMVYLQKENIIDESGMPKERFSAEFPKEGPSILRIQQVVRGDSAAYFCASSPTGQQMNTEAFFGQGTRLTVV.

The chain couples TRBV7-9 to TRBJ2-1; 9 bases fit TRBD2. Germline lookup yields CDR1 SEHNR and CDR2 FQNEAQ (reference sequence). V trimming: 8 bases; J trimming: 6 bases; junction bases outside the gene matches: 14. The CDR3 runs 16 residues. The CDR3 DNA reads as TGTGCCAGCGGAGAAAATAGCGGGAGTCTGGGCAATGAGCAGTTCTTC. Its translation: CASGENSGSLGNEQFF. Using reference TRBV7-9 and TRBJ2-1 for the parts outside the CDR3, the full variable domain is DTGVSQNPRHKITKRGQNVTFRCDPISEHNRLYWYRQTLGQGPEFLTYFQNEAQLEKSRLLSDRFSAERPKGSFSTLEIQRTEQGDSAMYLCASGENSGSLGNEQFFGPGTRLTVL.

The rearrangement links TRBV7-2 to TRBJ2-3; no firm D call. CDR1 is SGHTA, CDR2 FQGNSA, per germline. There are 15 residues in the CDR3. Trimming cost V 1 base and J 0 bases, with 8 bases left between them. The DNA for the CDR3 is TGTGCCAGCAGCTTAGTGGCAGACAGCACAGATACGCAGTATTTT. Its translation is CASSLVADSTDTQYF.

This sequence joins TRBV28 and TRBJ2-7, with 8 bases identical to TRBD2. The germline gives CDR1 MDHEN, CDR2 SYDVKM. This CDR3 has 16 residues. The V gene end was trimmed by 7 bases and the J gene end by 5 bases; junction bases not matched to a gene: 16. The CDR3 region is CASIEAGGGGIDEQYF. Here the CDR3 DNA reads TGTGCCAGCATTGAGGCGGGGGGAGGAGGGATCGACGAGCAGTACTTC.

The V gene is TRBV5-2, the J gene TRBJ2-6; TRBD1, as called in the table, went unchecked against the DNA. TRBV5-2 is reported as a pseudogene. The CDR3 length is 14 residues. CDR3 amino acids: CASSTQSRANVLTF. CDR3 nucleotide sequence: TGTGCCAGCAGTACACAAAGTCGGGCCAACGTCCTGACTTTC.

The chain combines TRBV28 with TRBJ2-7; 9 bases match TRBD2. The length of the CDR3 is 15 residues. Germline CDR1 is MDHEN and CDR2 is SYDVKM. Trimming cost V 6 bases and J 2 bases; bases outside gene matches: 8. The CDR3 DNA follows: TGTGCCAGCAGACCCACTAGCGGGCCTACCTACGAGCAGTACTTC. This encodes CASRPTSGPTYEQYF.

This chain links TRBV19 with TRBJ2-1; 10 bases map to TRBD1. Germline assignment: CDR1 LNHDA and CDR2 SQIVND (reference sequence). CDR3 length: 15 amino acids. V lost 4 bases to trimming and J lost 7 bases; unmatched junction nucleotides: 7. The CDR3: CASSKQGQGGNEQFF. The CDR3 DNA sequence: TGTGCCAGTAGTAAACAAGGACAGGGGGGGAATGAGCAGTTCTTC.

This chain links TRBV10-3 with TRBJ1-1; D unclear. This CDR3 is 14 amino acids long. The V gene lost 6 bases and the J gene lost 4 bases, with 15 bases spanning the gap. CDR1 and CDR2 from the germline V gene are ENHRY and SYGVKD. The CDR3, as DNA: TGTGCCATCAGGTTGGAGATCTCGGGCACTGAAGCTTTCTTT. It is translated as CAIRLEISGTEAFF.

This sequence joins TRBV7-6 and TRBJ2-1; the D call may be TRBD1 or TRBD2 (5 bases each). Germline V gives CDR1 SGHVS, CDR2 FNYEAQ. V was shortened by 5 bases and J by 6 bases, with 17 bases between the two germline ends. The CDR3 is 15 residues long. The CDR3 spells CASSPTGTSPNEQFF. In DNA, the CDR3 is TGTGCCAGCAGCCCTACCGGGACCTCTCCCAATGAGCAGTTCTTC.

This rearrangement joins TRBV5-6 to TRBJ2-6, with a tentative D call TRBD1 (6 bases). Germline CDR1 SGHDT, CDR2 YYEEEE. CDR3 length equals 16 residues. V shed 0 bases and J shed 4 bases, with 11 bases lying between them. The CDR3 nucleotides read TGTGCCAGCAGCTTGGACAGGGCCTCGGGGGCCAACGTCCTGACTTTC. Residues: CASSLDRASGANVLTF.

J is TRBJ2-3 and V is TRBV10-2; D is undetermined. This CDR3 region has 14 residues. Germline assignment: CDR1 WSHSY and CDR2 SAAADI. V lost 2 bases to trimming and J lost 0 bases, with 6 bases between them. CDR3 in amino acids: CASSEQLSTDTQYF. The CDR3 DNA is TGCGCCAGCAGTGAGCAACTAAGCACAGATACGCAGTATTTT.

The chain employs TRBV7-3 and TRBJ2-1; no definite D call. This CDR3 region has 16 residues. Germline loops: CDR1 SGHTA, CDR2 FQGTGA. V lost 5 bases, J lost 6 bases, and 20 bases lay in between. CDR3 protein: CASSPMSSTATNEQFF. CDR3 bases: TGTGCCAGCAGCCCAATGTCTTCAACCGCCACCAATGAGCAGTTCTTC.

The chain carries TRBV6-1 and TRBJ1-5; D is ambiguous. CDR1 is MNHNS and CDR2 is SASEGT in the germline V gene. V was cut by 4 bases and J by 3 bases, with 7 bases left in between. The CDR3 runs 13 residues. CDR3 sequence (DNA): TGTGCCAGCAGTGGAGGTATCAATCAGCCCCAGCATTTT. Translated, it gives CASSGGINQPQHF.

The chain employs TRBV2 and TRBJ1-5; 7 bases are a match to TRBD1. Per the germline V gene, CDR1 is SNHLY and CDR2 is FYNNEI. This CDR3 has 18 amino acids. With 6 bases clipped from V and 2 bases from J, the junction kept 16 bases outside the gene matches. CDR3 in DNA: TGTGCCAGCAGCGGAACGATACAGCTCAGGGGGGGCAATCAGCCCCAGCATTTT. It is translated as CASSGTIQLRGGNQPQHF. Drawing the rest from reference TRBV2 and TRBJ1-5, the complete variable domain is EPEVTQTPSHQVTQMGQEVILRCVPISNHLYFYWYRQILGQKVEFLVSFYNNEISEKSEIFDDQFSVERPDGSNFTLKIRSTKLEDSAMYFCASSGTIQLRGGNQPQHFGDGTRLSIL.

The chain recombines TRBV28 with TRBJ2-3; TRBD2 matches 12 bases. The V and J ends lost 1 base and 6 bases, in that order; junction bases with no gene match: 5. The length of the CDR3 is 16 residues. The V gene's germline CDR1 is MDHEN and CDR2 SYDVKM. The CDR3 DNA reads TGTGCCAGCAGTTTATATCTAGCGGGAGGGTGGGATACGCAGTATTTT. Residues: CASSLYLAGGWDTQYF.

The CDR3 DNA follows: TGTGCCAGCAGTCCTCGGGGTGGGAGGAACGAGCAGTACTTC. This gives the protein CASSPRGGRNEQYF. V is TRBV27 and J is TRBJ2-7, with a weak D call TRBD2 (6 bases). Per germline, CDR1 MNHEY and CDR2 SMNVEV (reference sequence). This CDR3 has 14 amino acids. The V and J ends lost 5 bases and 5 bases respectively, with 16 bases between them.

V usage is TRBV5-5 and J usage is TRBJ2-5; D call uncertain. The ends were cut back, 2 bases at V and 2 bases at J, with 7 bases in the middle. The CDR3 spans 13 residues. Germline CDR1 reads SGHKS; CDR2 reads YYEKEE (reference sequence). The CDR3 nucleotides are TGTGCCAGCAGCTTACAGAGTCAAGAGACCCAGTACTTC. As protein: CASSLQSQETQYF.

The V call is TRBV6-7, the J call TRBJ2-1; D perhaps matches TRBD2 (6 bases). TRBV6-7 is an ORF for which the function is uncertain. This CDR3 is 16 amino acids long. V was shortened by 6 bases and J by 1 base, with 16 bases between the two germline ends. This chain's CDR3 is CASRPRSGYSYNEQFF. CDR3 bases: TGTGCCAGCAGACCCCGTAGCGGTTATTCCTACAATGAGCAGTTCTTC.

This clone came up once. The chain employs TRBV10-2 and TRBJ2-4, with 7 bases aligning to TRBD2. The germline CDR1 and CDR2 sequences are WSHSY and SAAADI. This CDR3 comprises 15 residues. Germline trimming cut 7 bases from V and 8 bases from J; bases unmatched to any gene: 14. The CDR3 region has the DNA TGCGCCAGCAACGCACCTGGGGAGGGTTGGGACATTCAGTACTTC. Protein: CASNAPGEGWDIQYF.

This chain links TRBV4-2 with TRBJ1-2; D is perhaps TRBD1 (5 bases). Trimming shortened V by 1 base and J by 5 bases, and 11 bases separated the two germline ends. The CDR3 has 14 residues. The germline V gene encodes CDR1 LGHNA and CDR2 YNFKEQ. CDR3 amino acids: CASSQGGGRYGYTF. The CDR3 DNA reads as TGTGCCAGCAGCCAAGGTGGGGGAAGGTATGGCTACACCTTC.

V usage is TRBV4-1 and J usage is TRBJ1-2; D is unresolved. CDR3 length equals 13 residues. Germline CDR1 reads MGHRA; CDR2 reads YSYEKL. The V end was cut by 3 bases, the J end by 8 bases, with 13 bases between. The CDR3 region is CASSQEILVGYTF. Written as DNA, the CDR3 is TGCGCCAGCAGCCAGGAGATCCTTGTGGGCTACACCTTC.

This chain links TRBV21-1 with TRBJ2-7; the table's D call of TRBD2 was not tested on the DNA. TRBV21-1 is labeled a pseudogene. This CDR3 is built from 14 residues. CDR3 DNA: TGTGCCAGCAGCATGTCTAATGTCTCCTACGAGCAGTACTTC. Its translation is CASSMSNVSYEQYF.

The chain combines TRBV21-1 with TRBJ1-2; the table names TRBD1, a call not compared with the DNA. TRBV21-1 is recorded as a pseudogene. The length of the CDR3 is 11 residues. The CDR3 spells CASRTGGGYTF. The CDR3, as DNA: TGTGCCAGCAGGACAGGGGGGGGCTACACCTTC.

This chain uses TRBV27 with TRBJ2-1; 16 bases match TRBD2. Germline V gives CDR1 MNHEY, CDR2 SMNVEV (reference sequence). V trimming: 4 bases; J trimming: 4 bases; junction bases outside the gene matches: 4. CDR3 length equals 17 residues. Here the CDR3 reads CASSSGLAGGPYNEQFF. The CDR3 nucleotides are TGTGCCAGCAGTTCGGGACTAGCGGGAGGGCCGTACAATGAGCAGTTCTTC.

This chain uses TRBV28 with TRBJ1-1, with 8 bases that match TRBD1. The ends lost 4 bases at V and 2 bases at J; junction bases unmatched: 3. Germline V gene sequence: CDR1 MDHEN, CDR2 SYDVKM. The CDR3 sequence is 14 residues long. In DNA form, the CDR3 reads TGTGCCAGCAGTTCCGGACAGGGAAACACTGAAGCTTTCTTT. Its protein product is CASSSGQGNTEAFF.

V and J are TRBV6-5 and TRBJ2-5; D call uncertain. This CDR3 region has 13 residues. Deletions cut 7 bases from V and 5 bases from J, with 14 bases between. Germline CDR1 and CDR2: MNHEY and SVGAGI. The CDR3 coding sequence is TGTGCCAGCATCTCGCCGCCGCCGGAGACCCAGTACTTC. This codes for CASISPPPETQYF.

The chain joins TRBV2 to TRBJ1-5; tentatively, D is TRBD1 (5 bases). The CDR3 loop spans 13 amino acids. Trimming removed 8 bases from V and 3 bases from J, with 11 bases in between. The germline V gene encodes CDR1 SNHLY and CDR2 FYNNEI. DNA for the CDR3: TGTGCCAGCTGCAGGGAATACAATCAGCCCCAGCATTTT. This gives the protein CASCREYNQPQHF.

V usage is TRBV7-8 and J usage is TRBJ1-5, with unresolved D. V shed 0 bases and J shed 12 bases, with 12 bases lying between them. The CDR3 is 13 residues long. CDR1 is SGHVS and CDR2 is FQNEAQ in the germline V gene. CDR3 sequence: CASSLAWMEVQHF. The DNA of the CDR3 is TGTGCCAGCAGCTTAGCGTGGATGGAGGTCCAGCATTTT.